A single sample is the source of the 14 T cell receptor beta chains below, sequenced in a study of cytomegalovirus exposure and HLA in healthy donors. The study ran its PCR with 60 Vbeta and 13 Jbeta primers. Assay used: immunoSEQ multiplex PCR; TCRdb lists only in-frame clones, some missing. The sample includes 100,000 to 150,000 clones, approximately 90% seen only once; the top ten take about 5%. The sequenced sample was PBMCs. The receptors were sampled from a woman aged 25 to 45 in good health and CMV-seronegative.

Concerning this clone: This sample also contains other DNA sequences that code for the same CDR3. The chain is built from TRBV5-1 and TRBJ1-1, with a possible D match to TRBD1 (5 bases). The V and J ends lost 2 bases and 0 bases respectively, with 8 bases between them. Germline-derived CDR1 and CDR2 are SGHRS and YFSETQ. The CDR3 length is 14 residues. The CDR3 DNA sequence: TGCGCCAGCAGCTTAGACAGCTTGAACACTGAAGCTTTCTTT. Its translation is CASSLDSLNTEAFF.

A single count supports this clone. V is TRBV11-2 and J is TRBJ2-7; D ambiguous. Germline CDR1 is SGHAT and CDR2 is FQNNGV. Deletions cut 8 bases from V and 3 bases from J, with 20 bases between. This CDR3 region has 15 residues. CDR3 protein: CASCLYPGSLYEQYF. CDR3 DNA sequence: TGTGCCAGCTGTCTCTATCCGGGTAGCCTCTACGAGCAGTACTTC.

In nucleotides, the CDR3 is TGTGCCAGCAGCTTAATCGGGGAATGGAACTATGGCTACACCTTC. Residues: CASSLIGEWNYGYTF. The rearrangement links TRBV5-6 to TRBJ1-2, with unresolved D. This CDR3 has 15 residues. The V gene's germline CDR1 is SGHDT and CDR2 YYEEEE. Trimming stripped 2 bases from V and 2 bases from J, with 13 bases between.

The rearrangement uses TRBV6-1 and TRBJ2-1; 9 bases are a match to TRBD2. CDR3 length equals 18 residues. The germline V gene has CDR1 MNHNS and CDR2 SASEGT. V was clipped by 4 bases and J by 1 base; unmatched bases: 11. CDR3 residues: CASSVLGGLASSYNEQFF. The CDR3 nucleotides read TGTGCCAGCAGTGTCCTAGGAGGACTAGCGAGTTCCTACAATGAGCAGTTCTTC.

The chain is built from TRBV25-1 and TRBJ2-7, with 7 nucleotides matching TRBD2. This CDR3 spans 14 amino acids. V was clipped by 5 bases and J by 0 bases; unmatched bases: 4. CDR1 is MGHDK, CDR2 SYGVNS, per germline. CDR3: CASSYSSGSYEQYF. DNA of the CDR3: TGTGCCAGCAGTTACTCTAGCGGCTCCTACGAGCAGTACTTC.

The chain uses TRBV5-5 and TRBJ2-3, with 15 bases matching TRBD2. CDR3 length: 18 residues. The germline V gene encodes CDR1 SGHKS and CDR2 YYEKEE (reference sequence). The V segment lost 4 bases and the J segment 3 bases; nucleotides outside the gene matches: 9. The CDR3 DNA reads as TGTGCCAGCAGCGGGACTAGCGGGAGGTCGCGAAGGACAGATACGCAGTATTTT. Residues: CASSGTSGRSRRTDTQYF.

The rearrangement uses TRBV2 and TRBJ2-5; D might be TRBD1 (5 bases). Germline V gene sequence: CDR1 SNHLY, CDR2 FYNNEI. Deletions cut 6 bases from V and 2 bases from J, with 7 bases between. The CDR3 is 12 residues long. The CDR3 reads CASRQEQETQYF. Here the CDR3 DNA reads TGTGCCAGCAGACAGGAACAAGAGACCCAGTACTTC.

V usage is TRBV5-6 and J usage is TRBJ2-3; 10 positions match TRBD1. V trimming: 0 bases; J trimming: 2 bases; junction bases outside the gene matches: 3. CDR3 length: 16 residues. Germline-derived CDR1 and CDR2 are SGHDT and YYEEEE. In DNA form, the CDR3 reads TGTGCCAGCAGCTTGGAGACAGGGGGCCCCACAGATACGCAGTATTTT. It codes for CASSLETGGPTDTQYF.

The chain is built from TRBV5-8 and TRBJ2-3; D perhaps matches TRBD1 (6 bases). Germline CDR1 is SGHTS and CDR2 is YDEGEE. The CDR3 totals 14 residues. Trimming removed 3 bases from V and 2 bases from J, with 10 bases in between. CDR3 loop: CASSSGQNTDTQYF. CDR3 in DNA: TGTGCCAGCAGCTCTGGACAGAACACAGATACGCAGTATTTT.

The gene calls are TRBV28 and TRBJ1-1; TRBD1 agrees at 9 bases. Looked up from germline, CDR1 is MDHEN and CDR2 is SYDVKM. The V segment lost 5 bases and the J segment 11 bases; nucleotides outside the gene matches: 12. The CDR3 spans 14 residues. The CDR3: CASSTSGTGREAFF. The CDR3 DNA is TGTGCCAGCAGTACCTCGGGGACAGGGAGAGAGGCTTTCTTT. Looking up the rest from reference TRBV28 and TRBJ1-1 gives the full variable domain: DVKVTQSSRYLVKRTGEKVFLECVQDMDHENMFWYRQDPGLGLRLIYFSYDVKMKEKGDIPEGYSVSREKKERFSLILESASTNQTSMYLCASSTSGTGREAFFGQGTRLTVV.

This clone was seen more than once but under ten times. The rearrangement links TRBV7-9 to TRBJ2-7, with TRBD2 matching over 9 bases. Germline CDR1 reads SEHNR; CDR2 reads FQNEAQ (reference sequence). J lost 2 bases, V lost 6 bases, and 11 bases had no gene match. This CDR3 region has 16 residues. The CDR3 region is CASRRASGALPYEQYF. The CDR3 bases are TGTGCCAGCAGAAGGGCTAGCGGGGCTCTACCCTACGAGCAGTACTTC.

The genes are TRBV7-8 and TRBJ1-3, with a tentative D call TRBD1 (6 bases). V shed 2 bases and J shed 1 base, with 9 bases lying between them. Germline CDR1 is SGHVS and CDR2 is FQNEAQ. CDR3 length: 15 residues. The CDR3 sequence: CASSLNTGSGNTIYF. The DNA for the CDR3 is TGTGCCAGCAGCTTAAACACAGGGTCTGGAAACACCATATATTTT.

J is TRBJ1-3 and V is TRBV7-2; 8 bases fit TRBD1. In germline, CDR1 is SGHTA, CDR2 FQGNSA. The CDR3 is 16 residues long. V lost 5 bases and J lost 4; bases outside the gene matches: 10. CDR3 nucleotide sequence: TGTGCCAGCAGCCGAGGGACAGGTGGGCTCGGAAACACCATATATTTT. Protein sequence: CASSRGTGGLGNTIYF.

DNA of the CDR3: TGTGCCAGCAGCTTAGGGGGTTGGCTAGCGGGAGTTAGCGAGCAGTACTTC. It specifies CASSLGGWLAGVSEQYF. The chain has TRBV7-2 and TRBJ2-7; TRBD2 matches 10 bases. The V gene's germline CDR1 is SGHTA and CDR2 FQGNSA. The trim removed 1 base at V and 6 bases at J, leaving 12 bases unmatched. This CDR3 is built from 17 residues.